These T cell receptor beta chains were read from a single sample in a study of CD8 T cells in Susac syndrome. MiXCR, applied by TCRdb to the immunoSEQ multiplex PCR reads, yields one record per CDR3 protein. The data show 170,000 or so distinct CDR3 sequences, approximately 95% seen once. Sequencing input: CD4+ T cells from PBMCs. All receptors come from a human donor with Susac syndrome. CDR3s include the opening cysteine and the closing phenylalanine or tryptophan. The D gene is left open where the match is weak.

CDR3aa,CDR3nt,v_gene,j_gene,d_gene
CASSPDTPEEAFF,TGTGCCAGCTCACCAGATACTCCCGAGGAAGCTTTCTTT,TRBV18,TRBJ1-1,-
CSASRTSTGELFF,TGCAGTGCTAGTAGGACTTCCACCGGGGAGCTGTTTTTT,TRBV20-1,TRBJ2-2,-
CASSLVRQEETQYF,TGTGCCAGCAGCTTGGTACGGCAAGAAGAGACCCAGTACTTC,TRBV7-2,TRBJ2-5,-
CASSLGRNEELFF,TGTGCCAGCAGCTTGGGCAGGAACGAGGAGCTGTTTTTT,TRBV11-1,TRBJ2-2,-
CSARDRAADTQYF,TGCAGTGCTAGAGATAGGGCGGCAGATACGCAGTATTTT,TRBV20-1,TRBJ2-3,-
CASRYRGGTDTQYF,TGTGCCAGCAGGTACCGGGGGGGCACAGATACGCAGTATTTT,TRBV7-2,TRBJ2-3,TRBD2
CASSLDLTGTEAFF,TGCGCCAGCAGCTTGGACCTTACAGGGACTGAAGCTTTCTTT,TRBV5-1,TRBJ1-1,-
CASSQVRDISYEQYF,TGTGCCAGCAGCCAAGTACGGGACATCTCCTACGAGCAGTACTTC,TRBV14,TRBJ2-7,-
CASSTHDRAYGYTF,TGTGCCAGCAGCACTCATGACAGGGCGTATGGCTACACCTTC,TRBV5-6,TRBJ1-2,TRBD1
CASSSNRDQPQHF,TGTGCCAGCAGCTCGAATCGGGATCAGCCCCAGCATTTT,TRBV7-9,TRBJ1-5,-
CASSVSSGGTNEQFF,TGTGCCAGCAGCGTCTCTAGCGGGGGGACAAATGAGCAGTTCTTC,TRBV9,TRBJ2-1,TRBD2
CASSSLPGLTNYGYTF,TGTGCCAGCAGTTCCCTTCCGGGACTCACTAACTATGGCTACACCTTC,TRBV6-5,TRBJ1-2,-
CSVELGLAGYNEQFF,TGCAGCGTTGAATTAGGACTAGCGGGGTACAATGAGCAGTTCTTC,TRBV29-1,TRBJ2-1,TRBD2
CASSTRQGPKVETQYF,TGTGCCAGCAGTACCCGACAGGGTCCGAAGGTGGAGACCCAGTACTTC,TRBV6-2/TRBV6-3,TRBJ2-5,TRBD1
CASSQGLAGGSNEQFF,TGTGCCAGCAGTCAGGGACTAGCGGGAGGATCAAATGAGCAGTTCTTC,TRBV6-2/TRBV6-3,TRBJ2-1,TRBD2
CASSSNRGATDTQYF,TGTGCCAGCAGCTCAAACAGGGGAGCGACAGATACGCAGTATTTT,TRBV9,TRBJ2-3,TRBD1
CASSRYGYTF,TGTGCCAGCAGTCGGTATGGCTACACCTTC,TRBV7-9,TRBJ1-2,-
CASRQGLEKLFF,TGCGCCAGCAGACAGGGGTTAGAAAAACTGTTTTTT,TRBV4-1,TRBJ1-4,TRBD1
CASSYEGKQTQYF,TGTGCCAGCAGTTACGAAGGGAAGCAGACCCAGTACTTC,TRBV6-5,TRBJ2-5,-